These 5 T cell receptor beta chains came from one sample sequenced in a study of PD-1 blockade in classical Hodgkin lymphoma. No patient escaped relapse after autologous stem cell transplantation, and brentuximab vedotin exposure varied. Isolation of CD4+ T cells from thawed PBMCs was performed by magnetic negative selection. Here immunoSEQ multiplex PCR was the method, and the copy in TCRdb shows in-frame clones only, minus some. The repertoire consists of about 24,000 clones, with over 80% occurring once and the leading ten covering approximately 1.7%. The sample consisted of CD4+ T cells from blood, taken at baseline. The receptor source for this set is a human donor with classical Hodgkin lymphoma.

V is TRBV11-1 and J is TRBJ2-5, with a weak D call TRBD2 (6 bases). The CDR3 has 13 amino acids. The germline CDR1 and CDR2 sequences are SGHAT and FQDESV (reference sequence). Trimming removed 3 bases from V and 1 base from J, with 6 bases in between. CDR3 loop: CASSFGGQETQYF. CDR3 nucleotides: TGTGCCAGCAGCTTCGGGGGCCAAGAGACCCAGTACTTC.

The chain combines TRBV6-5 with TRBJ1-2, with D possibly being TRBD1 (6 bases). Trimming shortened V by 2 bases and J by 8 bases, and 12 bases separated the two germline ends. Germline-derived CDR1 and CDR2 are MNHEY and SVGAGI. The length of the CDR3 is 13 residues. This CDR3 is CASSYRGGQGYTF. CDR3 DNA: TGTGCCAGCAGTTACCGCGGGGGGCAGGGCTACACCTTC.

This sequence joins TRBV5-8 and TRBJ2-5; D is undetermined. V lost 2 bases and J 2 bases, leaving 7 bases between the germline ends. CDR1 and CDR2 from the germline V gene are SGHTS and YDEGEE. This CDR3 spans 13 amino acids. DNA of the CDR3: TGTGCCAGCAGCTTCAGTCCGCAAGAGACCCAGTACTTC. Translating it yields CASSFSPQETQYF.

The chain recombines TRBV19 with TRBJ2-4; TRBD2 matches at 7 bases. The CDR3 spans 16 residues. With 7 bases clipped from V and 0 bases from J, the junction kept 9 bases outside the gene matches. Germline values: CDR1 LNHDA, CDR2 SQIVND (reference sequence). DNA for the CDR3: TGTGCCAGTAATGGGGCGGGGGAGTTAGCCAAAAACATTCAGTACTTC. Translated: CASNGAGELAKNIQYF.

The rearrangement uses TRBV18 and TRBJ2-3, with D perhaps TRBD1 (6 bases). V was clipped by 6 bases and J by 2 bases, with 12 bases between them. There are 14 residues in the CDR3. The germline V gene has CDR1 KGHSH and CDR2 LQKENI. CDR3 DNA: TGTGCCAGCTCGCGGCGGACAGACACAGATACGCAGTATTTT. Amino acids: CASSRRTDTDTQYF.